This is a list of T cell receptor beta chains from one sample in a study of T cells in Graves' hyperthyroidism and ophthalmopathy. TCRdb analysed the multiplex PCR reads with MiXCR anew, one entry per CDR3 protein. Altogether about 380,000 distinct CDR3 sequences are present, around an eighth being singletons, with the ten largest covering more than 20%. The sequenced sample was blood. These receptors were taken from a man aged 25-45 years with Graves' hyperthyroidism that later progressed to Graves' ophthalmopathy. Each CDR3 is given with its conserved first and last residue. D genes are given only for firm matches. Not all rows give a size; the values are once, few, many and, for expanded clones, a class.

clone size	V gene	J gene	D gene	CDR3 protein	CDR3 DNA
many	TRBV28	TRBJ2-5	-	CAIREGQETQYF	TGTGCCATCAGAGAAGGCCAAGAGACCCAGTACTTC
few	TRBV19	TRBJ2-7	TRBD1	CASSIGTGGFEQYF	TGTGCCAGTAGTATTGGGACAGGGGGCTTCGAGCAGTACTTC
many	TRBV11-3	TRBJ2-1	-	CASSLGLTGNTKFF	TGTGCCAGCAGCTTAGGTCTCACAGGGAACACTAAGTTCTTC
-	TRBV10-2	TRBJ1-2	-	CASSEDLDRNYGYTF	TGCGCCAGCAGTGAGGACCTGGACAGAAACTATGGCTACACCTTC
many	TRBV28	TRBJ2-1	-	CASSLRYEQFF	TGTGCCAGCAGTTTGCGTTATGAGCAGTTCTTC
many	TRBV6-1	TRBJ2-1	TRBD2	CASSEVWTSGDNEQFF	TGTGCCAGCAGTGAAGTGTGGACTAGCGGGGACAATGAGCAGTTCTTC
many	TRBV7-9	TRBJ2-1	TRBD2	CASSSGPGLDFNEQFF	TGTGCCAGCAGCTCCGGCCCGGGACTAGACTTTAATGAGCAGTTCTTC
few	TRBV20-1	TRBJ2-4	-	CSATDLAKNIQYF	TGCAGTGCTACGGACTTAGCCAAAAACATTCAGTACTTC
many	TRBV7-2	TRBJ2-5	-	CASSFGGTRTRETQYF	TGTGCCAGCAGCTTTGGTGGGACGCGAACGAGGGAGACCCAGTACTTC
-	TRBV28	TRBJ1-2	-	CASTLDRLDYGYTF	TGTGCCAGCACCCTCGACAGGCTTGACTATGGCTACACCTTC
many	TRBV5-1	TRBJ1-2	TRBD1	CASKQGAGHDGYTF	TGCGCCAGCAAACAGGGGGCAGGACACGATGGCTACACCTTC
-	TRBV27	TRBJ1-1	-	CASRGEGRTEAFF	TGTGCCAGCAGAGGGGAGGGGCGGACTGAAGCTTTCTTT
many	TRBV6-1	TRBJ1-5	-	CASRLTVDQPQHF	TGTGCCAGCAGGTTGACAGTAGATCAGCCCCAGCATTTT
few	TRBV5-5	TRBJ2-5	-	CASSGGPEETQYF	TGTGCCAGCAGCGGAGGACCGGAAGAGACCCAGTACTTC
few	TRBV24-1	TRBJ1-1	-	CATSEGGAANTEAFF	TGTGCCACCAGTGAAGGGGGAGCTGCTAACACTGAGGCTTTCTTT
-	TRBV7-9	TRBJ2-2	-	CASSFTGGEMELFF	TGTGCCAGCAGCTTCACAGGGGGGGAGATGGAGCTGTTTTTT
many	TRBV20-1	TRBJ2-1	-	CSARGDRTGVVEQFF	TGCAGTGCTAGAGGAGATCGGACGGGGGTAGTTGAGCAGTTCTTC
many	TRBV12-3/TRBV12-4	TRBJ1-5	TRBD1	CASSLQGTGNQPQHF	TGTGCCAGCAGTTTACAGGGGACAGGTAATCAGCCCCAGCATTTT
-	TRBV4-1	TRBJ1-1	TRBD1	CASSGQVLNEAFF	TGCGCCAGCAGCGGACAGGTGTTAAATGAAGCTTTCTTT
-	TRBV10-2	TRBJ1-2	-	CASSGQINYGYTF	TGCGCCAGCAGTGGGCAGATTAACTATGGCTACACCTTC
few	TRBV6-5	TRBJ2-7	-	CASSYSNAAYEQYF	TGTGCCAGCAGTTACTCGAACGCGGCCTACGAGCAGTACTTC
few	TRBV4-1	TRBJ1-6	-	CASSPTVHFYNSPLHF	TGCGCCAGCAGCCCAACGGTCCACTTTTATAATTCACCCCTCCACTTT
-	TRBV4-1	TRBJ1-4	TRBD1	CASSPQTGSNEKLFF	TGCGCCAGCAGCCCCCAGACAGGGTCTAATGAAAAACTGTTTTTT
-	TRBV12-3/TRBV12-4	TRBJ1-5	-	CASSSPREGRSQHF	TGTGCCAGCAGTTCCCCTCGGGAAGGTCGGTCCCAGCATTTT
-	TRBV29-1	TRBJ1-2	-	CSVDHSDGYTF	TGCAGCGTTGACCACAGCGACGGCTACACCTTC
many	TRBV28	TRBJ1-3	-	CASSPSGLIRRGNTIYF	TGTGCCAGCAGTCCTTCGGGACTCATCCGGCGTGGAAACACCATATATTTT
few	TRBV5-1	TRBJ2-7	-	CASSVRGEQYF	TGCGCCAGCAGCGTCCGGGGCGAGCAGTACTTC
-	TRBV6-2/TRBV6-3	TRBJ1-1	-	CASIRYGADTEAFF	TGTGCCAGCATTAGGTACGGTGCCGACACTGAAGCTTTCTTT
many	TRBV7-2	TRBJ2-5	-	CASSLAHRQETQYF	TGTGCCAGCAGCTTAGCACATAGACAAGAGACCCAGTACTTC
many	TRBV11-2	TRBJ1-5	-	CASAAGGDQPQHF	TGTGCCAGCGCAGCCGGGGGCGATCAGCCCCAGCATTTT
-	TRBV7-9	TRBJ2-3	-	CASGESTDTQYF	TGTGCCAGCGGAGAGAGCACAGATACGCAGTATTTT
-	TRBV6-2/TRBV6-3	TRBJ2-7	-	CASSYARIYEQYF	TGTGCCAGCAGTTACGCGCGGATCTACGAGCAGTACTTC
many	TRBV2	TRBJ1-5	-	CAMEEQTNQPQHF	TGTGCCATGGAGGAACAGACCAATCAGCCCCAGCATTTT
many	TRBV12-3/TRBV12-4	TRBJ2-5	-	CASSLGQETQYF	TGTGCCAGCAGTTTAGGCCAAGAGACCCAGTACTTC
few	TRBV12-3/TRBV12-4	TRBJ1-6	TRBD1	CASGDRVAYNSPLHF	TGTGCCAGTGGAGACAGGGTCGCCTATAATTCACCCCTCCACTTT
few	TRBV18	TRBJ1-4	TRBD1	CASSPPGQGYNEKLFF	TGTGCCAGCTCACCACCGGGACAGGGGTATAATGAAAAACTGTTTTTT
many	TRBV2	TRBJ2-5	TRBD1	CASSGEGGMETQYF	TGTGCCAGCAGTGGTGAAGGGGGCATGGAGACCCAGTACTTC
-	TRBV10-3	TRBJ2-5	-	CAISESRVETQYF	TGTGCCATCAGTGAGAGTCGGGTTGAGACCCAGTACTTC
-	TRBV12-3/TRBV12-4	TRBJ2-1	TRBD2	CASSLRGTSGVEQFF	TGTGCCAGCAGTTTGAGAGGGACTAGCGGTGTGGAGCAGTTCTTC
few	TRBV6-5	TRBJ2-1	-	CASSPIEGVVSVQFF	TGTGCCAGCAGTCCCATTGAGGGGGTGGTTTCCGTGCAGTTCTTC
many	TRBV28	TRBJ2-3	TRBD2	CASSPLAASTDTQYF	TGTGCCAGCAGTCCACTAGCGGCGAGCACAGATACGCAGTATTTT
-	TRBV20-1	TRBJ2-2	TRBD2	CSARDAGVNTGELFF	TGCAGTGCTAGAGATGCGGGGGTTAACACCGGGGAGCTGTTTTTT
many	TRBV12-3/TRBV12-4	TRBJ2-3	-	CASSLDGGAGTDTQYF	TGTGCCAGCAGTTTAGATGGGGGCGCCGGTACAGATACGCAGTATTTT
few	TRBV15	TRBJ2-7	-	CATSSPGDYSAPTGEQYF	TGTGCCACCAGCAGCCCAGGGGACTATTCTGCCCCCACAGGCGAGCAGTACTTC
many	TRBV2	TRBJ1-1	TRBD1	CASRLDRVDMNTEAFF	TGTGCCAGCAGGCTTGACAGGGTGGACATGAACACTGAAGCTTTCTTT
few	TRBV5-1	TRBJ1-6	TRBD1	CASSFGTGDSPLHF	TGCGCCAGCAGCTTTGGGACAGGGGATTCACCCCTCCACTTT
many	TRBV7-2	TRBJ2-5	-	CASSSVWGRETQYF	TGTGCCAGCAGCTCTGTATGGGGCAGGGAGACCCAGTACTTC
many	TRBV6-1	TRBJ1-2	-	CASSSQGDYGYTF	TGTGCCAGCAGTTCACAGGGAGACTATGGCTACACCTTC
many	TRBV7-9	TRBJ2-5	TRBD1	CASSEGQGGQETQYF	TGTGCCAGCAGCGAAGGACAGGGGGGTCAAGAGACCCAGTACTTC
many	TRBV11-3	TRBJ1-5	-	CASSRDFNQPQHF	TGTGCCAGCAGCCGGGACTTCAATCAGCCCCAGCATTTT
-	TRBV20-1	TRBJ1-2	-	CSAKTPQGYYGYTF	TGCAGTGCTAAAACGCCACAGGGCTACTATGGCTACACCTTC
-	TRBV4-1	TRBJ2-7	-	CASSQDFQGYEQYF	TGCGCCAGCAGCCAAGATTTCCAAGGCTACGAGCAGTACTTC